Presented here are 18 T cell receptor beta chains from one specimen sequenced in a study of patients and donors after allogeneic stem cell transplantation (dated by TCRdb to the early 2020s). Library preparation employed RT-PCR. TCRdb names NextSeq 550 as the instrument used. TCRdb trimmed the raw reads at Q25, called clones with MiXCR and kept productive beta chains. Entries that share a CDR3 protein sequence are merged under the most common genes and DNA. The table for this sample lists about 40,000 distinct CDR3 sequences; more than 30% of them were counted only once. Around 72% of the sample belongs to the ten largest clones. Sequences were obtained from blood, either unsorted or a sorted T cell fraction (not recorded which). The source of these receptors is a human donor who was either an allogeneic HSCT recipient or a stem cell or donor lymphocyte infusion donor (not recorded which). It is not recorded whose cells these are; they may come from a transplant donor.

This clonotype was found a few times. The chain employs TRBV12-3 or TRBV12-4 and TRBJ2-1; D tentatively fits TRBD1 or TRBD2 (6 bases each). This CDR3 region has 16 residues. The V end lost 3 bases, the J end lost 2 bases, and 14 bases lay between the germline ends. The CDR3 spells CASSFWRGATYNEQFF. Here the CDR3 DNA reads TGTGCCAGCAGTTTTTGGAGGGGGGCGACCTACAATGAGCAGTTCTTC.

The rearrangement joins TRBV12-3 or TRBV12-4 to TRBJ2-3; 11 positions agree with TRBD2. The length of the CDR3 is 16 residues. J gave up 1 base and V 6 bases, and 6 bases lay outside the gene matches. CDR3: CASSDRSGRGTDTQYF. In DNA form, the CDR3 reads TGTGCCAGCAGCGACCGTAGCGGGAGGGGCACAGATACGCAGTATTTT.

The gene calls are TRBV28 and TRBJ1-2, with D uncertain. V was cut by 7 bases and J by 3 bases, with 12 bases left in between. The CDR3 contains 13 residues. Germline V gene data show CDR1 as MDHEN and CDR2 as SYDVKM. CDR3 nucleotide sequence: TGTGCCAGCATCATCTACGGCGACTATGGCTACACCTTC. Residues: CASIIYGDYGYTF.

This clonotype was counted a few times. The CDR3: CSARGRVGEKLFF. In DNA, the CDR3 is TGCAGTGCTAGAGGCAGGGTGGGTGAAAAACTGTTTTTT. The J gene is TRBJ1-4, the V gene TRBV20-1, with D possibly being TRBD1 (5 bases). The CDR3 totals 13 residues. Per the germline V gene, CDR1 is DFQATT and CDR2 is SNEGSKA (reference sequence). V was trimmed by 1 base and J by 7 bases, leaving 10 bases between them.

The chain joins TRBV7-6 to TRBJ2-2; 9 bases align to TRBD2. CDR1 and CDR2 (germline): SGHVS, FNYEAQ. V gave up 4 bases and J gave up 6 bases; unmatched junction bases: 12. CDR3 length: 17 residues. The CDR3 sequence: CASSSPLRTSVPGELFF. DNA for the CDR3: TGTGCCAGCAGCTCCCCTCTCCGGACTAGCGTCCCCGGGGAGCTGTTTTTT.

This clonotype has ten or more counts. CDR3 in DNA: TGCAGTGCCCAGCGGTCGGACAGGGGGGCCGAAGCTTTCTTT. Protein product: CSAQRSDRGAEAFF. The V and J genes are TRBV20-1 and TRBJ1-1, with TRBD1 matching over 10 bases. The CDR3 length is 14 residues. Germline loops: CDR1 DFQATT, CDR2 SNEGSKA (reference sequence). V gave up 6 bases and J gave up 8 bases; unmatched junction bases: 12.

This clonotype has a single count. The rearrangement links TRBV5-6 to TRBJ2-3, with D tentatively TRBD1 or TRBD2 (5 bases each). The V and J ends lost 5 bases and 2 bases respectively, with 18 bases between them. Germline V CDR1 and CDR2: SGHDT, YYEEEE. The CDR3 contains 16 residues. This CDR3 reads CASSRDLARLTDTQYF. The CDR3 DNA reads TGTGCCAGCAGTCGGGACCTGGCCCGGCTCACAGATACGCAGTATTTT.

The CDR3 DNA sequence: TGTGCCATCAGTGAGTTCGGGACAGGGAGAAGCGAAAACGAGCAGTACTTC. Protein sequence: CAISEFGTGRSENEQYF. V and J are TRBV10-3 and TRBJ2-7; 9 positions agree with TRBD1. CDR1 and CDR2 (germline): ENHRY, SYGVKD. The CDR3 length is 17 residues. V lost 1 base, J lost 5 bases, and 12 bases stayed unmatched.

The sample holds a few counts of this clonotype. The chain is built from TRBV4-1 and TRBJ1-1; D remains unclear. V lost 0 bases and J lost 4, with 6 bases in between. The CDR3 sequence is 13 residues long. CDR1 MGHRA and CDR2 YSYEKL come from the germline V gene. CDR3 DNA: TGCGCCAGCAGCCAAGAAAGCGCCACTGAAGCTTTCTTT. This gives the protein CASSQESATEAFF.

This sequence joins TRBV28 and TRBJ2-3; D call uncertain. Trimming took off 1 base at V and 4 bases at J, with 18 bases between the two ends. This CDR3 region has 17 residues. Germline values: CDR1 MDHEN, CDR2 SYDVKM. The CDR3 DNA is TGTGCCAGCAGTTTATTGGCTGGGTCAGCCCCCCCAGATACGCAGTATTTT. Residues: CASSLLAGSAPPDTQYF.

This clonotype has just one count. The J gene is TRBJ2-3, the V gene TRBV27, with 10 bases fitting TRBD2. CDR3 size: 16 residues. V lost 6 bases, J lost 1 base, and 7 bases stayed unmatched. Germline assignment: CDR1 MNHEY and CDR2 SMNVEV (reference sequence). The DNA of the CDR3 is TGTGCCAGCAGACCCCTAGCGGGAGCGGGCACAGATACGCAGTATTTT. The encoded protein is CASRPLAGAGTDTQYF.

The V call is TRBV24-1, the J call TRBJ2-3; 8 bases are shared with TRBD1. Germline V CDR1 and CDR2: KGHDR, SFDVKD. V was pared by 10 bases and J by 3 bases, with 8 bases of the junction left unmatched. The CDR3 runs 14 residues. The CDR3 protein is CATKDRGSTDTQYF. CDR3 DNA sequence: TGTGCCACAAAAGACAGGGGCTCGACAGATACGCAGTATTTT.

The chain links TRBV7-2 to TRBJ1-3; tentative D call: TRBD1 (6 bases). Germline lookup yields CDR1 SGHTA and CDR2 FQGNSA. V lost 3 bases and J 4 bases, leaving 10 bases between the germline ends. The CDR3 length is 14 residues. For the CDR3, the DNA is TGTGCCAGCAGCTTGGCCAGGGGAGGAAACACCATATATTTT. It encodes CASSLARGGNTIYF.

This sequence joins TRBV4-1 and TRBJ2-7; no definite D call. The germline V and J ends were trimmed by 4 bases and 3 bases, with 19 bases remaining between them. Germline V lookup: CDR1 MGHRA, CDR2 YSYEKL. This CDR3 is built from 16 residues. CDR3 DNA: TGCGCCAGCAGCCCCTTTAGGGTCCAGTACCTCTACGAGCAGTACTTC. This codes for CASSPFRVQYLYEQYF.

There are a few counts of this clonotype. V and J are TRBV20-1 and TRBJ1-1; the D gene is possibly TRBD1 (5 bases). Trimming cost V 7 bases and J 2 bases, with 17 bases left between them. Germline CDR1 DFQATT, CDR2 SNEGSKA (reference sequence). The CDR3 covers 14 residues. For the CDR3, the DNA is TGCAGTGGTTCGAGTGGGGCCCTTAACACTGAAGCTTTCTTT. Protein sequence: CSGSSGALNTEAFF.

This clonotype was detected only a few times. The V call is TRBV29-1, the J call TRBJ1-2; possible D gene TRBD1, 6 bases. Germline-derived CDR1 and CDR2 are SQVTM and ANQGSEA. V lost 6 bases, J lost 8 bases, and 19 bases lay in between. CDR3 size: 13 residues. The CDR3, as DNA: TGCAGCGTCCGGGTATTCGGACAGCCCGGCTACACCTTC. This codes for CSVRVFGQPGYTF.

This clonotype was counted only a few times. The rearrangement uses TRBV29-1 and TRBJ1-1; the D is unclear. Germline V gives CDR1 SQVTM, CDR2 ANQGSEA. This CDR3 has 14 amino acids. Trimming shortened V by 4 bases and J by 1 base, and 13 bases separated the two germline ends. The CDR3 loop reads CSVGTWGPNTEAFF. The CDR3 DNA reads as TGCAGCGTTGGAACTTGGGGTCCGAACACTGAAGCTTTCTTT.

This clonotype was seen more than once but under ten times. The CDR3 sequence is CASSSSGDSGKKPQHF. CDR3 nucleotides: TGTGCCAGCAGCTCTTCCGGGGACAGTGGAAAGAAGCCCCAGCATTTT. V usage is TRBV7-9 and J usage is TRBJ1-5; 7 bases line up with TRBD1. The CDR3 is made up of 16 amino acids. CDR1 and CDR2 (germline): SEHNR, FQNEAQ (reference sequence). The ends lost 4 bases at V and 8 bases at J; junction bases unmatched: 14.